A selection of T cell receptor beta chains follows, all from one sample in a study of T-cell reconstitution after alpha-beta-depleted transplantation in children. TCRdb passed the PCR reads through MiXCR, listing each CDR3 protein once. The repertoire holds under 850,000 distinct CDR3 sequences, under 15% seen once, with 0.79% in the top ten. This specimen consisted of PBMCs, obtained before TCRalphabeta/CD19-depleted stem cell transplant. All receptors derive from a girl aged 2-9 years with congenital amegakaryocytic thrombocytopenia, due to receive a stem cell transplant. Both conserved end residues are part of each CDR3. Fields, in order: J gene, V gene, D gene, clone size, CDR3 DNA, CDR3 protein. D genes are given only for firm matches. Expanded clones get a size class; other rows say once, few or many, or leave the size out.

TRBJ2-2 TRBV9 . few TGTGCCAGCAGCCCCCCTAGAGGGACCGGGGAGCTGTTTTTT CASSPPRGTGELFF
TRBJ2-3 TRBV20-1 TRBD2 few TGCAGTGCTAGGATGGGCGGGAGTACAGATACGCAGTATTTT CSARMGGSTDTQYF
TRBJ2-1 TRBV12-3/TRBV12-4 TRBD1 . TGTGCCAGCAGTTCCAGGACAGGGTCTTTAGGCAATGAGCAGTTCTTC CASSSRTGSLGNEQFF
TRBJ2-1 TRBV5-1 . many TGCGCCAGCAGCTTCCTACTAGCTTCCTCCGATGAGCAGTTCTTC CASSFLLASSDEQFF
TRBJ2-1 TRBV20-1 TRBD2 many TGCAGTGCTAGAGATGGAGCGGGAGGGTATGAGCAGTTCTTC CSARDGAGGYEQFF
TRBJ2-1 TRBV5-1 . few TGCGCCAGCAGCTCGGGACTGGAAAGGATGTACAATGAGCAGTTCTTC CASSSGLERMYNEQFF
TRBJ1-5 TRBV12-3/TRBV12-4 . many TGTGCCAGCAGCAGGTGGGGGCCGAGCAATCAGCCCCAGCATTTT CASSRWGPSNQPQHF
TRBJ2-3 TRBV20-1 TRBD2 . TGCAGTGCCAGACTAGCGGGAGGGACAGATACGCAGTATTTT CSARLAGGTDTQYF
TRBJ2-1 TRBV3-1 TRBD2 . TGTGCCAGCAGCCAAGATCCCGCTAGCGGGATAACCTACAATGAGCAGTTCTTC CASSQDPASGITYNEQFF
TRBJ2-1 TRBV20-1 . many TGCAGTGCTAGTCCCAAGAAAAGCGGAGTGTCGCCTTACAATGAGCAGTTCTTC CSASPKKSGVSPYNEQFF
TRBJ2-1 TRBV24-1 TRBD2 many TGTGCCACCAGTTCTAGCGGGAGTGGTTACAATGAGCAGTTCTTC CATSSSGSGYNEQFF
TRBJ2-1 TRBV2 . few TGTGCCGCGAGGGGCAGACACAATGAGCAGTTCTTC CAARGRHNEQFF
TRBJ1-2 TRBV20-1 TRBD1 . TGCAGTGCTAGCCGGGACAGGGCTAATCACACCTTC CSASRDRANHTF
TRBJ1-6 TRBV4-1 TRBD1 once TGCGCCAGCAGCCAAGATAGGGGACAGGGAGAAGTTGGCTCGCACAATTCACCCCTCCCCTTT CASSQDRGQGEVGSHNSPLPF
TRBJ2-2 TRBV29-1 . few TGCAGCGTTGAAAGGCCTTGGGACAACGCGAACACCGGGGAGCTGTTTTTT CSVERPWDNANTGELFF
TRBJ2-1 TRBV20-1 . . TGCAGTGCTAGCACCGGAATAGCCTGGGGGGAGCAGTTCTTC CSASTGIAWGEQFF
TRBJ2-7 TRBV6-2/TRBV6-3 . . TGTGCCAGCGAGGGGCGACAGCCCTACGAGCAGTACTTC CASEGRQPYEQYF
TRBJ1-1 TRBV7-9 . many TGTGCCAGCAGCTTAGCGCTTCCAGTGAACACTGAAGCTTTCTTT CASSLALPVNTEAFF
TRBJ2-7 TRBV5-1 TRBD2 many TGCGCCAGCAGCCCGACGGTTAGCGGGAACTACGAGCAGTACTTC CASSPTVSGNYEQYF
TRBJ2-1 TRBV20-1 . many TGCAGTGCTAGGGCCACTACTTCCAATGAGCAGTTCTTC CSARATTSNEQFF
TRBJ2-7 TRBV20-1 TRBD2 many TGCAGTGCTAGAGACCTTGCGGGAGCACCCTACGAGCAGTACTTC CSARDLAGAPYEQYF
TRBJ2-3 TRBV3-1 TRBD2 . TGTGCCAGCAGCCAAGGGGCGGGAGCCCCAGATACGCAGTATTTT CASSQGAGAPDTQYF
TRBJ2-7 TRBV5-1 . many TGCGCCAGCAGCGGTGGGGAAACAGCGGGCTCCTACGAGCAGTACTTC CASSGGETAGSYEQYF
TRBJ2-1 TRBV14 TRBD2 many TGTGCCAGCAGCCCGAGCGGGAGAAGGTACAATGAGCAGTTCTTC CASSPSGRRYNEQFF
TRBJ2-1 TRBV5-6 TRBD1 many TGTGCCAGCAGCACGGGACAGCTAGGGAATGAGCAGTTCTTC CASSTGQLGNEQFF
TRBJ2-5 TRBV5-5 . many TGTGCCAGCAGCTTGGGGTTAACAGAGACCCAGTACTTC CASSLGLTETQYF
TRBJ1-2 TRBV7-2 . . TGTGCCAGCAGCTTGTCCCCACAGGGATTGGAGAACTATGGCTACACCTTC CASSLSPQGLENYGYTF
TRBJ2-7 TRBV12-1 . few TGTGCCAGCAGAAAAACGACTAGGGACCAGCCCTACGAGCAGTACTTC CASRKTTRDQPYEQYF
TRBJ2-7 TRBV5-1 . many TGCGCCAGCAGCTTGGACAGAGCCTACGAGCAGTACTTC CASSLDRAYEQYF
TRBJ2-1 TRBV5-1 . many TGCGCCAGCAGCAGGTCTGGCGGAGGAACCTACAATGAGCAGTTCTTC CASSRSGGGTYNEQFF
TRBJ2-7 TRBV5-1 . many TGCGCCAGCCTTAAAGCGAGCAGCTCCTACGAGCAGTACTTC CASLKASSSYEQYF
TRBJ2-1 TRBV15 TRBD1 . TGTGCCCCCAGCGATCAGGGGGCGGGTGAGCAGTTCTTC CAPSDQGAGEQFF
TRBJ1-2 TRBV21-1 . many TGTGCCAGCAGCACAGGGGGCTATGGCTACACCTTC CASSTGGYGYTF
TRBJ2-2 TRBV24-1 . many TGTGCCACCAGTGATTCTACCACCGGGGAGCTGTTTTTT CATSDSTTGELFF
TRBJ2-5 TRBV6-5 . . TGTGCCAGCAGGGTAGGGAAAGAGACCCAGTACTTC CASRVGKETQYF
TRBJ2-5 TRBV7-9 . . TGTGCCAGCAGCTTAGATCCGGGGCGAGAGACCCAGTACTTC CASSLDPGRETQYF
TRBJ2-1 TRBV12-3/TRBV12-4 TRBD2 . TGTGCCAGCTGTTTCTCGATAGCGGGAGGGAGCTCCTACAATGAGCAGTTCTTC CASCFSIAGGSSYNEQFF
TRBJ1-2 TRBV15 TRBD1 few TGTGCCACCAGCAGAGATCGGACAGGAGGTCTGGGGCGCGGCTACACCTTC CATSRDRTGGLGRGYTF
TRBJ2-1 TRBV7-2 TRBD1 few TGTGCCAGCAGCTTTAGTATATCTGTCGCGGGACAGGGGGCGTCATCCGTACTCAATGAGCAGTTCTTC CASSFSISVAGQGASSVLNEQFF
TRBJ2-1 TRBV20-1 TRBD1 many TGCAGTGCTAGCCCCCGGGACAGGGCCTACTACAATGAGCAGTTCTTC CSASPRDRAYYNEQFF
TRBJ2-5 TRBV6-5 . many TGTGCCAGCATCGGAGCAGTCTACCAAGAGACCCAGTACTTC CASIGAVYQETQYF
TRBJ1-2 TRBV5-1 . few TGCGCCAGCAGCTTGGAGTCTCTCAGGCCGGCTGGCTACACCTTC CASSLESLRPAGYTF
TRBJ2-1 TRBV4-2 . . TGTGCCAGCAGCCAAGATGCAAGCGGCCCCAACAATGAGCAGTTCTTC CASSQDASGPNNEQFF